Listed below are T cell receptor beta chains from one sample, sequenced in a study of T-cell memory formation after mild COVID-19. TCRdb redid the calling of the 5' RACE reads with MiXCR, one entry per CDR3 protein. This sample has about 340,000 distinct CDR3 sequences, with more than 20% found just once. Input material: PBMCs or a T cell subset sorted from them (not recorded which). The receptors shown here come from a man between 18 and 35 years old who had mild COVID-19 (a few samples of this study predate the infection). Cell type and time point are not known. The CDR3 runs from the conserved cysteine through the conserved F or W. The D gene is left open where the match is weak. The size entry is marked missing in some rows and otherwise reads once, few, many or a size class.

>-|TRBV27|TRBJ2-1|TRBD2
CASSVRTSPDEQFF
TGTGCCAGCAGTGTAAGGACTAGCCCGGATGAGCAGTTCTTC
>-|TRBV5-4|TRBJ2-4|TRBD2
CASSFGGAENIQYF
TGTGCCAGCAGCTTCGGGGGGGCCGAAAACATTCAGTACTTC
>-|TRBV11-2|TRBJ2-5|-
CASSLGDSPETQYF
TGTGCCAGCAGCTTAGGGGATAGCCCAGAGACCCAGTACTTC
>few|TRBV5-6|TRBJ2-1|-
CASSLRSNEQFF
TGTGCCAGCAGTCTCAGGTCGAATGAGCAGTTCTTC
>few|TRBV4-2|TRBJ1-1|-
CASSQAGKGEAFF
TGTGCCAGCAGCCAAGCAGGGAAGGGTGAAGCTTTCTTT
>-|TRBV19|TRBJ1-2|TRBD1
CASSPFGQGGNYGYTF
TGTGCCAGTAGTCCGTTCGGACAGGGGGGAAACTATGGCTACACCTTC
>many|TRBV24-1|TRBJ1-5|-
CATSDLQGFYSNQPQHF
TGTGCCACCAGTGACCTACAGGGATTTTATAGCAATCAGCCCCAGCATTTT
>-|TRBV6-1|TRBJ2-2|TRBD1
CASRVQGAAGELFF
TGTGCCAGCAGGGTACAGGGGGCGGCCGGGGAGCTGTTTTTT
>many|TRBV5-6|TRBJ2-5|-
CASSPPGVRETQYF
TGTGCCAGCAGCCCCCCAGGTGTCCGGGAGACCCAGTACTTC
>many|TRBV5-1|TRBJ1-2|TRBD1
CASSRDRGYGYTF
TGCGCCAGCAGCCGGGACAGGGGTTATGGCTACACCTTC
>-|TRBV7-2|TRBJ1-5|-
CASNPGGGLSNQPQHF
TGTGCCAGCAACCCCGGCGGAGGGTTAAGCAATCAGCCCCAGCATTTT
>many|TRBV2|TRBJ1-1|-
CASALPGRLVRAFF
TGTGCCAGCGCTCTTCCGGGACGCCTGGTCCGGGCTTTCTTT
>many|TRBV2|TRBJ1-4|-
CASSEGSSEKLFF
TGTGCCAGCAGTGAGGGCTCTAGCGAAAAACTGTTTTTT
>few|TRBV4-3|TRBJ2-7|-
CASSQATGSYEQYF
TGCGCCAGCAGCCAAGCCACAGGATCCTACGAGCAGTACTTC
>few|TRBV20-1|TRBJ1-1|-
CSARRGLTGMNTEAFF
TGCAGTGCTAGGAGGGGTCTCACAGGGATGAACACTGAAGCTTTCTTT
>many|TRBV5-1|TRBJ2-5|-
CASRGEGQETQYF
TGCGCCAGTCGGGGTGAGGGGCAAGAGACCCAGTACTTC
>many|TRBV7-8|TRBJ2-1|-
CASSPRRVANNEQFF
TGTGCCAGCAGTCCAAGGAGGGTTGCCAACAATGAGCAGTTCTTC
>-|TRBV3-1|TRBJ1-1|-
CASSLGRRNTEAFF
TGTGCCAGCAGCCTTGGGCGGCGGAACACTGAAGCTTTCTTT
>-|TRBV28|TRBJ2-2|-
CASSFRARGTGELFF
TGTGCCAGCAGTTTTCGGGCCAGAGGCACCGGGGAGCTGTTTTTT
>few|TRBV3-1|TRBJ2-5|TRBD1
CASRPGQGKETQYF
TGTGCCAGCAGGCCGGGACAGGGTAAAGAGACCCAGTACTTC
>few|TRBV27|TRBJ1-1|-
CASSLLHRVRFEAFF
TGTGCCAGCAGTTTACTCCACAGGGTCCGGTTTGAAGCTTTCTTT
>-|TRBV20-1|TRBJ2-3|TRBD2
CSASGGVADTQYF
TGCAGTGCTAGCGGGGGGGTGGCAGATACGCAGTATTTT
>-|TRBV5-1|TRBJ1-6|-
CASSLVGSKSPLHF
TGCGCCAGCAGCTTGGTTGGCAGTAAGTCACCACTCCACTTT
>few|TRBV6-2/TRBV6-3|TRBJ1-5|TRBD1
CASSFRDRDQPQHF
TGTGCCAGCAGTTTCCGGGACAGAGATCAGCCCCAGCATTTT
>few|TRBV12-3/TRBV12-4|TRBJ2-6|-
CASGHPRGAGANVLTF
TGTGCCAGCGGGCACCCCAGGGGAGCTGGGGCCAACGTCCTGACTTTC
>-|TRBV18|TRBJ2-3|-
CASSPSRTTTDTQYF
TGTGCCAGCTCACCAAGTAGGACGACGACAGATACGCAGTATTTT
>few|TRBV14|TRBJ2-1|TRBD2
CASSQVLAGGPERHEQFF
TGTGCCAGCAGCCAAGTACTAGCGGGGGGGCCTGAGCGCCATGAGCAGTTCTTC
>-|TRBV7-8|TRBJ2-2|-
CASSLFWDNTGELFF
TGTGCCAGCAGCTTATTTTGGGATAACACCGGGGAGCTGTTTTTT
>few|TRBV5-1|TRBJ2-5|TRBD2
CASSKRLAGVIQETQYF
TGCGCCAGCAGCAAACGCTTAGCGGGGGTCATCCAAGAGACCCAGTACTTC
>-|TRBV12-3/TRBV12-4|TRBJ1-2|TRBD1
CASSRDSTNYGYTF
TGTGCCAGCAGTAGGGACAGTACTAACTATGGCTACACCTTC